Listed below are T cell receptor beta chains from one sample, sequenced in a study of T cells in Graves' hyperthyroidism and ophthalmopathy. Using its own MiXCR run on the multiplex PCR reads, TCRdb lists one record per CDR3 protein. The profile covers about 700,000 distinct CDR3 sequences, with roughly 46% appearing a single time and under 8% taken by the ten largest. Material: peripheral blood or thyroid tissue (not recorded which). The receptors stem from an adult man with Graves' disease, either hyperthyroidism or ophthalmopathy (not recorded which). Each CDR3 is given without its conserved first and last residue. A D gene is named only where the DNA matches it firmly.

v_gene,d_gene,j_gene,CDR3aa
TRBV5-6,TRBD1,TRBJ2-6,ATKQGSRANVLT
TRBV7-2,.,TRBJ2-2,ASSSAGSGTGELF
TRBV20-1,TRBD1,TRBJ2-2,SARDGTVRGELF
TRBV25-1,.,TRBJ1-2,ASSGGFSESYT
TRBV19,.,TRBJ1-2,ASTLYGGEERGYGYT
TRBV7-2,.,TRBJ2-2,ASSLNIYTGELF
TRBV6-5,.,TRBJ1-4,AITPSGATNEKLF
TRBV5-1,TRBD1,TRBJ2-7,ASSLRTGNEQY
TRBV20-1,.,TRBJ1-1,SASQTGPYTEAF
TRBV29-1,TRBD1,TRBJ1-1,SAVTGSSAF
TRBV29-1,TRBD1,TRBJ1-1,SVGTGTGRSAEAF
TRBV29-1,TRBD1,TRBJ1-1,SAKPGTGNTEAF
TRBV7-2,.,TRBJ2-7,ASSRVGPSYEQY
TRBV7-9,TRBD1,TRBJ2-7,ASSGAGTGAYEQY
TRBV20-1,.,TRBJ2-7,SARDRLDGSYEQY
TRBV7-2,.,TRBJ1-5,ASSLVGWDVRGNQPQH
TRBV24-1,.,TRBJ1-2,AIGHRNYGYT
TRBV9,.,TRBJ2-2,ASSAGVTGELF
TRBV7-9,.,TRBJ1-2,ASSQGDDYT
TRBV20-1,.,TRBJ1-6,SASIQNNSPLH
TRBV2,.,TRBJ1-6,ASSEESGVSPLH
TRBV13,.,TRBJ2-5,ATPPTLN
TRBV10-3,.,TRBJ1-5,ASKDSNQPQH
TRBV5-1,.,TRBJ1-1,ASSLAGARDTEAF
TRBV7-9,.,TRBJ1-5,ASSLGGVNQPQH
TRBV2,.,TRBJ2-5,ASSEGYQETQY
TRBV7-2,TRBD2,TRBJ2-2,ASSLNGAGRDTGELF
TRBV2,TRBD1,TRBJ2-7,ASSEHLGQGFREQY
TRBV7-8,TRBD1,TRBJ1-6,ASSHTWTGAETLH
TRBV29-1,.,TRBJ1-5,SVATGYNQPQH
TRBV2,.,TRBJ1-2,ASSVTLYGYT
TRBV7-2,.,TRBJ1-4,ASSQRTSNEKLF
TRBV20-1,.,TRBJ1-5,SAMGQINQPQH
TRBV2,.,TRBJ2-7,ASIIRPYEQY
TRBV9,.,TRBJ1-1,ASSVGPGRNTEAF
TRBV19,TRBD1,TRBJ1-5,ASSMTGTGNQPQH
TRBV10-3,TRBD2,TRBJ2-7,AISEGLAGNEQY
TRBV2,TRBD2,TRBJ2-5,ASSPLAGGQETQY
TRBV12-3/TRBV12-4,.,TRBJ1-3,ASSLPGRSGNTIY
TRBV5-1,.,TRBJ1-2,ASSLHSPGDYGYT
TRBV24-1,.,TRBJ1-2,APGNRDNYGYT
TRBV29-1,TRBD1,TRBJ1-1,SLGPDRGIVTEAF
TRBV10-2,TRBD1,TRBJ1-5,ASKGVGTGHQPQH
TRBV24-1,.,TRBJ1-5,ATSDFRQPQH
TRBV7-8,.,TRBJ1-2,ASSLAVYGYT
TRBV20-1,.,TRBJ1-5,SANPQGALRNQPQH
TRBV20-1,.,TRBJ1-1,SARGMRAEAF
TRBV25-1,.,TRBJ1-2,ASSPRGPGNYGYT
TRBV7-9,.,TRBJ1-4,ASSLVRAAGNEKLF
TRBV6-5,.,TRBJ1-1,ASSDPGSTEAF